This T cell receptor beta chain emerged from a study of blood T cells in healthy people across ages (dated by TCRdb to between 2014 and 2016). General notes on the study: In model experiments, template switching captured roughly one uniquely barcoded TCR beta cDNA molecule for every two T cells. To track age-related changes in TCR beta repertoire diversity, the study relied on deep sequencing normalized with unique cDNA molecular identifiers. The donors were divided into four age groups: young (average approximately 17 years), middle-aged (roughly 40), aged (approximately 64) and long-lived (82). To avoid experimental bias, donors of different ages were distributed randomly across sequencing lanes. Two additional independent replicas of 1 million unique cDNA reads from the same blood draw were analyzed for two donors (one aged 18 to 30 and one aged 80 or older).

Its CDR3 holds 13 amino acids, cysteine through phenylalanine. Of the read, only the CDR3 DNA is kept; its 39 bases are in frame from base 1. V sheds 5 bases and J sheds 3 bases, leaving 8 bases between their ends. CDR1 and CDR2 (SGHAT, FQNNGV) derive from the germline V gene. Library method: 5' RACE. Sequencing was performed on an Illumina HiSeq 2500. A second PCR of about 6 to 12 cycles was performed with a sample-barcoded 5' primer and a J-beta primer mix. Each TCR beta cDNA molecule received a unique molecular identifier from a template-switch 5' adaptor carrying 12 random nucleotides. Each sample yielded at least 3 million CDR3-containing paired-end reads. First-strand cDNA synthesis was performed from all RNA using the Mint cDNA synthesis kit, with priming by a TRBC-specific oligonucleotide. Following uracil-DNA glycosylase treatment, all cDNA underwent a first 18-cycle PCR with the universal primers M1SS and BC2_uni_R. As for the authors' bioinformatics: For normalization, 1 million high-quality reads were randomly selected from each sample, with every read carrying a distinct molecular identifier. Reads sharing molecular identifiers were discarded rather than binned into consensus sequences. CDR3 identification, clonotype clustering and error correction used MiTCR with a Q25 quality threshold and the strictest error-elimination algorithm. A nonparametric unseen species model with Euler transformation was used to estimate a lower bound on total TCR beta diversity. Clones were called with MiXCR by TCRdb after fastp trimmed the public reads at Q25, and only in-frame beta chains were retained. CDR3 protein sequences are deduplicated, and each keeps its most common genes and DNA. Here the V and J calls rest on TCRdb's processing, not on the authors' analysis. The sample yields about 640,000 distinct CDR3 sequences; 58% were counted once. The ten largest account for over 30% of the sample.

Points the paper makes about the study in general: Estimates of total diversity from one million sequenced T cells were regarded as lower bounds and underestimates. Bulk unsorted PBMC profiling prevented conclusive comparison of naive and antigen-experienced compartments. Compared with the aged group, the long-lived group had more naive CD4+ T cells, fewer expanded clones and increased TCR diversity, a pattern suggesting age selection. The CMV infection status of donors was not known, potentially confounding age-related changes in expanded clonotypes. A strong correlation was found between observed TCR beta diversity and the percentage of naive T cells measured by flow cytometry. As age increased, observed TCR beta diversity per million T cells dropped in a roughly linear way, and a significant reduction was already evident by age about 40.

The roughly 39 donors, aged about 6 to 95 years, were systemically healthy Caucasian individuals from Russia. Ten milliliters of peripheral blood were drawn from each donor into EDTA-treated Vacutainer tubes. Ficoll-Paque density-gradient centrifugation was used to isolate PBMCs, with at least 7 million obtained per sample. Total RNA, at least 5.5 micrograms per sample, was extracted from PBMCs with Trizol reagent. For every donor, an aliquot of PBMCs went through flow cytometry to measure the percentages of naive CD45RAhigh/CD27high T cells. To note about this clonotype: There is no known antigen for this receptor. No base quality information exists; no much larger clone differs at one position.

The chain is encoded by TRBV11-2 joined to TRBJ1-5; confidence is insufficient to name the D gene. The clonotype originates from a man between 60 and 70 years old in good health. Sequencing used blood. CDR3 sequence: CASSPGYNQPQHF. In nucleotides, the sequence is TGTGCCAGCAGCCCTGGCTACAATCAGCCCCAGCATTTT.